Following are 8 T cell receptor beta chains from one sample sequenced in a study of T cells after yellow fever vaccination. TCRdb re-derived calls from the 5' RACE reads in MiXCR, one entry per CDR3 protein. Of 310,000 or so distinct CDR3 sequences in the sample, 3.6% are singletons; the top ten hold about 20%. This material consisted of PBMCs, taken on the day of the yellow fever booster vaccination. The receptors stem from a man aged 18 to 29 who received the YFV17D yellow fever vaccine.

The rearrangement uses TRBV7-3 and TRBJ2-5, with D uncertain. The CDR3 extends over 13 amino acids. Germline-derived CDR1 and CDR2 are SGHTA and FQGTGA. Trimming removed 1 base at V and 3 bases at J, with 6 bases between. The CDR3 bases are TGTGCCAGCAGCTTAAAGGCCGAAGAGACCCAGTACTTC. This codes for CASSLKAEETQYF.

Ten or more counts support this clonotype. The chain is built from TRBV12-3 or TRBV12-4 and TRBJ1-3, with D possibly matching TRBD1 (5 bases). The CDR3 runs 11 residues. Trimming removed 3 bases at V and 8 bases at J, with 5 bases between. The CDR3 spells CASSFRDTIYF. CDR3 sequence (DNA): TGTGCCAGCAGTTTCAGGGACACCATATATTTT.

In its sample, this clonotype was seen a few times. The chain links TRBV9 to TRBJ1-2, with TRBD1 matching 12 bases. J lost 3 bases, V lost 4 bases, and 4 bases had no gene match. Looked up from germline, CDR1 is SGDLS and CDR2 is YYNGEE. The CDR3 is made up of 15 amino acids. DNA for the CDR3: TGTGCCAGCAGCCCGGGACAGGGGGCTCACTATGGCTACACCTTC. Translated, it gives CASSPGQGAHYGYTF.

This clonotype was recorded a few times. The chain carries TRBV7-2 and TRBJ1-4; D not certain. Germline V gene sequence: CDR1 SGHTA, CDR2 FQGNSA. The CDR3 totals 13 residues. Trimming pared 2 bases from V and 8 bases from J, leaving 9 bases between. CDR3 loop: CASSLYKDEKLFF. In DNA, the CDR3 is TGTGCCAGCAGCTTATATAAGGACGAAAAACTGTTTTTT.

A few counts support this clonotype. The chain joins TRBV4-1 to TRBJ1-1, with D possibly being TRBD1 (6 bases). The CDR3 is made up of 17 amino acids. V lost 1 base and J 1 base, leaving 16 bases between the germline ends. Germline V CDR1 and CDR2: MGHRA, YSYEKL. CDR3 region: CASSQAPTGLANTEAFF. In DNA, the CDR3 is TGCGCCAGCAGCCAAGCCCCTACAGGGTTGGCGAACACTGAAGCTTTCTTT.

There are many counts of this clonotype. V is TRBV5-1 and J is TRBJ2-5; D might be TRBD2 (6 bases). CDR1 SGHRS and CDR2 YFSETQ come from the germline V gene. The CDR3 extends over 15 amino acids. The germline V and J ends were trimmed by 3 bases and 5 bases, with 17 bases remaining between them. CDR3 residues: CASSSGVGYSETQYF. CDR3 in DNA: TGCGCCAGCAGCTCGGGGGTAGGGTACTCGGAGACCCAGTACTTC. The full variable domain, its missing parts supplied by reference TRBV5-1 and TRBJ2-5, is KAGVTQTPRYLIKTRGQQVTLSCSPISGHRSVSWYQQTPGQGLQFLFEYFSETQRNKGNFPGRFSGRQFSNSRSEMNVSTLELGDSALYLCASSSGVGYSETQYFGPGTRLLVL.

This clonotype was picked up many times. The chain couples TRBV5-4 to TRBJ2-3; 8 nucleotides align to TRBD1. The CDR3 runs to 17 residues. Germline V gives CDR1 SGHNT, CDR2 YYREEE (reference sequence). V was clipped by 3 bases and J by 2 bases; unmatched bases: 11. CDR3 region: CASSYYQDRAVTDTQYF. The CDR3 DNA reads TGTGCCAGCAGCTATTACCAGGACAGGGCTGTCACAGATACGCAGTATTTT.

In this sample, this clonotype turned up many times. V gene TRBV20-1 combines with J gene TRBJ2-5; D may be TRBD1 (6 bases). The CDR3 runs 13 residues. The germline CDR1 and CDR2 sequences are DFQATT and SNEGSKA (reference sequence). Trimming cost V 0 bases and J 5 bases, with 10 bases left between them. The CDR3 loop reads CSARDRGRETQYF. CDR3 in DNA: TGCAGTGCTAGAGACAGGGGCCGGGAGACCCAGTACTTC.